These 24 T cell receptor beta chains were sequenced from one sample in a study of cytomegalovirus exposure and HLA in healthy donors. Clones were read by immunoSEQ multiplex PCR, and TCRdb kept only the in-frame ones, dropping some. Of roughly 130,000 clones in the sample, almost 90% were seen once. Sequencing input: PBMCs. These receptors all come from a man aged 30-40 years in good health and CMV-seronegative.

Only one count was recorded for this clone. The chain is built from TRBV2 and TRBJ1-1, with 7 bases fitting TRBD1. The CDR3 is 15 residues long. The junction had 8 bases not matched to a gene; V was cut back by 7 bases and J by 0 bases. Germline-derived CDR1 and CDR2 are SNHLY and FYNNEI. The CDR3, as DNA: TGTGCCAGCACCATAACGGGACAGATGAACACTGAAGCTTTCTTT. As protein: CASTITGQMNTEAFF.

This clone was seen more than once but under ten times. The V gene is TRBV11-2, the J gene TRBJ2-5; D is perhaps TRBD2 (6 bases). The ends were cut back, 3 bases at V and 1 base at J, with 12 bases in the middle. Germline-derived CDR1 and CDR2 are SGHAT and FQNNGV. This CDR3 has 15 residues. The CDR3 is CASSFSGLFQETQYF. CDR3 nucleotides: TGTGCCAGCAGCTTTAGCGGCCTATTCCAAGAGACCCAGTACTTC.

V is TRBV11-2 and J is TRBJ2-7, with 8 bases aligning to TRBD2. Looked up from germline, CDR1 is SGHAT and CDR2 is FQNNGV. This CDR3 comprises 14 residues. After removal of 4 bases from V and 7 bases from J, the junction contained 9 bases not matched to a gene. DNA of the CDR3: TGTGCCAGCAGCTCTACGCGGGGGGCTGGGGAGCAGTACTTC. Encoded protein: CASSSTRGAGEQYF. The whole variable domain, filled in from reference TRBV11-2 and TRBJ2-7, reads EAGVAQSPRYKIIEKRQSVAFWCNPISGHATLYWYQQILGQGPKLLIQFQNNGVVDDSQLPKDRFSAERLKGVDSTLKIQPAKLEDSAVYLCASSSTRGAGEQYFGPGTRLTVT.

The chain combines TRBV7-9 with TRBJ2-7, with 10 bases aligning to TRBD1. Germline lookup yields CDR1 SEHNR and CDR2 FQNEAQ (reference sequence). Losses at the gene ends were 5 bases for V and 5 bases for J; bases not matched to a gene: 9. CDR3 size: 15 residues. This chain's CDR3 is CASSHTGTGVHEQYF. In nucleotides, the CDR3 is TGTGCCAGCAGCCATACCGGGACAGGGGTCCACGAGCAGTACTTC.

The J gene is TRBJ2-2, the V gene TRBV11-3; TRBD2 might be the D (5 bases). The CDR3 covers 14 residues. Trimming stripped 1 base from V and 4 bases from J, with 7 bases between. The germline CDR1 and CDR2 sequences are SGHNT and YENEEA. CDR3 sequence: CASSLGESTGELFF. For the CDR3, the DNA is TGTGCCAGCAGCTTAGGGGAGTCCACCGGGGAGCTGTTTTTT.

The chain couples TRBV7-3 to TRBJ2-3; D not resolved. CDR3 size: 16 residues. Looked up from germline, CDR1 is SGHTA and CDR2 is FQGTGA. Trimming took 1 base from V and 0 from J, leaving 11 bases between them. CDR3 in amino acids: CASSLKLISSTDTQYF. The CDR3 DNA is TGTGCCAGCAGCTTAAAACTGATTTCTAGCACAGATACGCAGTATTTT.

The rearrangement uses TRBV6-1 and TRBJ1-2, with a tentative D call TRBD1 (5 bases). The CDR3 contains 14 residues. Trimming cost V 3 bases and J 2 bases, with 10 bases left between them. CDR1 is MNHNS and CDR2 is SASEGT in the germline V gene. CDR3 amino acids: CASSELDRNYGYTF. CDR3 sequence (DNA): TGTGCCAGCAGTGAGCTCGACAGAAACTATGGCTACACCTTC.

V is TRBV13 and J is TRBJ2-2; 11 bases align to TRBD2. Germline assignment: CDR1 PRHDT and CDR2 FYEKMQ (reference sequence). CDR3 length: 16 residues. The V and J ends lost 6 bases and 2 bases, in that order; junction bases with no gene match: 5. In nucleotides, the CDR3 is TGTGCCAGCAGTTTTGGGACTAGCGGTAACACCGGGGAGCTGTTTTTT. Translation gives CASSFGTSGNTGELFF. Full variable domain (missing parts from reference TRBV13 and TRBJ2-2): AAGVIQSPRHLIKEKRETATLKCYPIPRHDTVYWYQQGPGQDPQFLISFYEKMQSDKGSIPDRFSAQQFSDYHSELNMSSLELGDSALYFCASSFGTSGNTGELFFGEGSRLTVL.

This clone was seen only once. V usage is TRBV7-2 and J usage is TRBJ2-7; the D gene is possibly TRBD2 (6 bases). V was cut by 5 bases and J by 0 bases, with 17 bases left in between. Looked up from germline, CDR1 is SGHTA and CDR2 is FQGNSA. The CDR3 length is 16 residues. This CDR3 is CASSPSSSANSYEQYF. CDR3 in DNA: TGTGCCAGCAGCCCGAGCTCTAGCGCGAACTCCTACGAGCAGTACTTC.

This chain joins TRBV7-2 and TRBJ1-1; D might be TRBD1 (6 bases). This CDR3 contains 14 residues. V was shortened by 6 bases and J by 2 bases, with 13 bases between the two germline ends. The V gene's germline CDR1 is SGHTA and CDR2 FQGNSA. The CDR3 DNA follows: TGTGCCAGCAGTACAGGGAATTTAAACACTGAAGCTTTCTTT. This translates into CASSTGNLNTEAFF.

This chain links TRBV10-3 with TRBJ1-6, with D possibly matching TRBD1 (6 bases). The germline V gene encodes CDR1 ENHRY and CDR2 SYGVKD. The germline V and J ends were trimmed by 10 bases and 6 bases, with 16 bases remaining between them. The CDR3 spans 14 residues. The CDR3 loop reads CASEQGVTNSPLHF. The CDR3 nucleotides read TGTGCCAGCGAACAGGGTGTTACTAATTCACCCCTCCACTTT.

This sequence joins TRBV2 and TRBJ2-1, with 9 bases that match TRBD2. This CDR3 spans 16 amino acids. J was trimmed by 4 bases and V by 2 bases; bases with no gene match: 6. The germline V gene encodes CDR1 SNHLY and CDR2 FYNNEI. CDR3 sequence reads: CASSELAGNGYNEQFF. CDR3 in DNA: TGTGCCAGCAGTGAACTAGCGGGAAATGGGTACAATGAGCAGTTCTTC.

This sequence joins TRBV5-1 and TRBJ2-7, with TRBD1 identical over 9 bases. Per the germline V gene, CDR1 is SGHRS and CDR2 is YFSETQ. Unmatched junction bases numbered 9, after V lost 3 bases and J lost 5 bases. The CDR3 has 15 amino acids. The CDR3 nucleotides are TGCGCCAGCAGCTCCCAAGGGACAGGGAAGGACGAGCAGTACTTC. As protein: CASSSQGTGKDEQYF.

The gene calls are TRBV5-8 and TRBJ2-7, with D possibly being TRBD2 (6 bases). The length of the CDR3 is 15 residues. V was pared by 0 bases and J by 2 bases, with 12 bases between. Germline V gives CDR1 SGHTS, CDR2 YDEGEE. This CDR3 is CASSLVSGPPYEQYF. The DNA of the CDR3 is TGTGCCAGCAGCTTGGTGAGCGGGCCCCCCTACGAGCAGTACTTC.

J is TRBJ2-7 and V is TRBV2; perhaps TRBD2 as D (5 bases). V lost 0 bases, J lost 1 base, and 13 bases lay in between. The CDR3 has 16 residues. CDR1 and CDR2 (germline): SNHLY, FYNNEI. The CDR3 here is CASSEAGDLRSYEQYF. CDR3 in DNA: TGTGCCAGCAGTGAAGCGGGAGACCTCCGTTCCTACGAGCAGTACTTC. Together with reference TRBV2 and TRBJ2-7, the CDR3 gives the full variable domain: EPEVTQTPSHQVTQMGQEVILRCVPISNHLYFYWYRQILGQKVEFLVSFYNNEISEKSEIFDDQFSVERPDGSNFTLKIRSTKLEDSAMYFCASSEAGDLRSYEQYFGPGTRLTVT.

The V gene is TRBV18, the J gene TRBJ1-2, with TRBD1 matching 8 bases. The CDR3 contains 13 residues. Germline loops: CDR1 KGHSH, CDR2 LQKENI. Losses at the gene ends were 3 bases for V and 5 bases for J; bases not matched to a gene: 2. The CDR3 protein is CASSPTGEYGYTF. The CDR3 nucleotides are TGTGCCAGCTCACCGACAGGGGAATATGGCTACACCTTC.

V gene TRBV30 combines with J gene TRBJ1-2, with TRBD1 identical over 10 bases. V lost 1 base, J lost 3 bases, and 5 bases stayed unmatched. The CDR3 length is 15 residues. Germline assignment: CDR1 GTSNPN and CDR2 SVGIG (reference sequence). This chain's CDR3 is CAWSGGQGDDYGYTF. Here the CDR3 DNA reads TGTGCCTGGAGTGGAGGACAGGGGGATGACTATGGCTACACCTTC.

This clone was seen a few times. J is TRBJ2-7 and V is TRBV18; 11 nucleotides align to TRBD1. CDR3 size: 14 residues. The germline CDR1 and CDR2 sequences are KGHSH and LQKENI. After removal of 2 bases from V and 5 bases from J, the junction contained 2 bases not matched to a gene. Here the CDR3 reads CASSPTGQGDEQYF. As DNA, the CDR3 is TGTGCCAGCTCACCAACGGGACAGGGGGACGAGCAGTACTTC.

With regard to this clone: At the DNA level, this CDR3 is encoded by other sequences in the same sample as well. The CDR3 DNA reads as TGTGCCAGCAGCTTATCCCGGGGCGGGGACGAGCAGTACTTC. Translating gives CASSLSRGGDEQYF. The rearrangement links TRBV11-1 to TRBJ2-7, with D perhaps matching TRBD2 (6 bases). CDR3 size: 14 residues. Germline V gene lookup returns CDR1 SGHAT and CDR2 FQDESV (reference sequence). Trimming removed 2 bases at V and 5 bases at J, with 13 bases between.

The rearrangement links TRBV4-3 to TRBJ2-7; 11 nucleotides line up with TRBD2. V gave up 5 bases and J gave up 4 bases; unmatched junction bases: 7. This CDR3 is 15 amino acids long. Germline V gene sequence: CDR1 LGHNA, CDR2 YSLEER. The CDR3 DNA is TGCGCCAGCAGCGCGGAGTCTAGCGGGAGGTACGAGCAGTACTTC. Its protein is CASSAESSGRYEQYF.

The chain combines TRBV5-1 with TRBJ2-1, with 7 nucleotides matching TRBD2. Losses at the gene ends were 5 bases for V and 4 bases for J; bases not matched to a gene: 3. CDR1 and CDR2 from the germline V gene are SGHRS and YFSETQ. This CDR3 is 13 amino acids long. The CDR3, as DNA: TGCGCCAGCAGGCTCGGGGGGTACAATGAGCAGTTCTTC. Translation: CASRLGGYNEQFF. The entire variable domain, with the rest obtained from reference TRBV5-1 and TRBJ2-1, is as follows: KAGVTQTPRYLIKTRGQQVTLSCSPISGHRSVSWYQQTPGQGLQFLFEYFSETQRNKGNFPGRFSGRQFSNSRSEMNVSTLELGDSALYLCASRLGGYNEQFFGPGTRLTVL.

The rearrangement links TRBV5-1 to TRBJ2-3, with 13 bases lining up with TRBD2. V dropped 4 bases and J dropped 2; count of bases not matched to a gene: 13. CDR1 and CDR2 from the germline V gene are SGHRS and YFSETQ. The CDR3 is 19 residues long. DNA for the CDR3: TGCGCCAGCAGCGACGGGACTAGCGGGATTAGCCTCAACACAGATACGCAGTATTTT. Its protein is CASSDGTSGISLNTDTQYF.

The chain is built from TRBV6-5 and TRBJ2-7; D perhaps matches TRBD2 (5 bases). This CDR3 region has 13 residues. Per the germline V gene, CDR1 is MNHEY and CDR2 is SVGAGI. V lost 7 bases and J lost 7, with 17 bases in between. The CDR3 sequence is CASISRPSGEQYF. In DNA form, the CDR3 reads TGTGCCAGCATTTCGAGGCCTTCGGGGGAGCAGTACTTC.

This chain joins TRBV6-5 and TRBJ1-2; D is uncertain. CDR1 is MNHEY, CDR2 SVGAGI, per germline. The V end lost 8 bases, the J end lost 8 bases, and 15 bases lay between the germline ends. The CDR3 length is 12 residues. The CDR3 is CASGRSEEGYTF. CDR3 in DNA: TGTGCCAGCGGGAGGAGCGAGGAGGGCTACACCTTC.